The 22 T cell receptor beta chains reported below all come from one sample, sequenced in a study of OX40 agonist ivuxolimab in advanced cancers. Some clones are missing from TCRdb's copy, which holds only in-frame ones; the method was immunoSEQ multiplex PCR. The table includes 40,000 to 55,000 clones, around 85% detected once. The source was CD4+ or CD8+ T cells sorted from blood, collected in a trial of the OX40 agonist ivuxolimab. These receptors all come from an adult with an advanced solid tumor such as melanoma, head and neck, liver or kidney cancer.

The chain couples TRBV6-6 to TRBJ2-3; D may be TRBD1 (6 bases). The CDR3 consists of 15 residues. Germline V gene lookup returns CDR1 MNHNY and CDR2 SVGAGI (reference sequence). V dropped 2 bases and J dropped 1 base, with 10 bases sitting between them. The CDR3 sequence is CASSYVWTGTDTQYF. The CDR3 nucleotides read TGTGCCAGCAGTTACGTCTGGACAGGCACAGATACGCAGTATTTT.

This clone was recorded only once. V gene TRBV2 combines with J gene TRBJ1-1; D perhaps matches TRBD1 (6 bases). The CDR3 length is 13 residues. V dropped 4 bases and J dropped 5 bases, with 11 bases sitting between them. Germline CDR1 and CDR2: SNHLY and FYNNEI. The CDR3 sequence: CASSGQDGTEAFF. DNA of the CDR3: TGTGCCAGCAGTGGACAGGACGGAACTGAAGCTTTCTTT.

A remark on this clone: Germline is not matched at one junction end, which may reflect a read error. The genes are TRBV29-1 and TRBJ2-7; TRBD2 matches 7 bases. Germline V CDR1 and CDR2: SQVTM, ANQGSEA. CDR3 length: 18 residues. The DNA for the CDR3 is TGCAGCATTGAAGATCGGCGGCGCGGGCAGGGAGGGTCCTACGAGCAGTACTTC. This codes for CSIEDRRRGQGGSYEQYF.

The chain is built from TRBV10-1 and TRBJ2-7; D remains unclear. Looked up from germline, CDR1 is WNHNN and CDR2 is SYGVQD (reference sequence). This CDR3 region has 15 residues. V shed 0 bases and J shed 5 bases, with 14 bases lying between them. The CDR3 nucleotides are TGCGCCAGCAGTGAGTCGCGGAGAGTGGGTGACGAGCAGTACTTC. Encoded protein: CASSESRRVGDEQYF.

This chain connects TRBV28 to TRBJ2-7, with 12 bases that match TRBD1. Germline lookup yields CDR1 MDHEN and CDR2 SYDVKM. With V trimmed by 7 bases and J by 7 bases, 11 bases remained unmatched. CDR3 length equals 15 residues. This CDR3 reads CASTRSGQGAVEQYF. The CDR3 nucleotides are TGTGCCAGCACCCGTTCGGGACAGGGGGCAGTAGAGCAGTACTTC. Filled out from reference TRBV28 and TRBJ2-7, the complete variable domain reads DVKVTQSSRYLVKRTGEKVFLECVQDMDHENMFWYRQDPGLGLRLIYFSYDVKMKEKGDIPEGYSVSREKKERFSLILESASTNQTSMYLCASTRSGQGAVEQYFGPGTRLTVT.

CDR3 sequence: CASSPHLGFGTQYF. The CDR3 DNA reads TGTGCCAGCAGTCCTCACTTGGGGTTTGGGACCCAGTACTTC. J is TRBJ2-5 and V is TRBV28; D is unresolved. CDR1 is MDHEN and CDR2 is SYDVKM in the germline V gene. This CDR3 is built from 14 residues. V lost 5 bases to trimming and J lost 7 bases, with 17 bases between them.

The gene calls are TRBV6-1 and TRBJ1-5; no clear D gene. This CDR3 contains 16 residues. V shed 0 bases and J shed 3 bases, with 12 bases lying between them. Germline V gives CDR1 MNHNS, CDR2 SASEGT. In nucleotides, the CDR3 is TGTGCCAGCAGTGAAGCGGAGGGAAGGATCAATCAGCCCCAGCATTTT. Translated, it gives CASSEAEGRINQPQHF.

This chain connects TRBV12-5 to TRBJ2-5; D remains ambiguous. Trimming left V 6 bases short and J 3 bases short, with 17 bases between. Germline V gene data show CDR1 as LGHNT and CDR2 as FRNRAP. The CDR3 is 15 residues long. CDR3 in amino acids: CASGAPSDTKETQYF. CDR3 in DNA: TGTGCTAGTGGCGCTCCATCCGACACTAAAGAGACCCAGTACTTC.

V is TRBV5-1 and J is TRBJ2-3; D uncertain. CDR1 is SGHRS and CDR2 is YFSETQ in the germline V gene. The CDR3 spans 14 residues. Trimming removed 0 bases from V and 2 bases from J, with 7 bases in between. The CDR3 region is CASSLELFTDTQYF. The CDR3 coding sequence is TGCGCCAGCAGCTTGGAGCTTTTCACAGATACGCAGTATTTT. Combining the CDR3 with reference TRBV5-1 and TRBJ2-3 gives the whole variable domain KAGVTQTPRYLIKTRGQQVTLSCSPISGHRSVSWYQQTPGQGLQFLFEYFSETQRNKGNFPGRFSGRQFSNSRSEMNVSTLELGDSALYLCASSLELFTDTQYFGPGTRLTVL.

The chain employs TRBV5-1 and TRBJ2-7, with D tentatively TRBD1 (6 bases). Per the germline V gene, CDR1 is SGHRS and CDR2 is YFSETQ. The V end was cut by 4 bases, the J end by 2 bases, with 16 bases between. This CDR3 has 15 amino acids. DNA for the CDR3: TGCGCCAGCAGCCCCGGACAGACAACCACCTACGAGCAGTACTTC. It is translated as CASSPGQTTTYEQYF.

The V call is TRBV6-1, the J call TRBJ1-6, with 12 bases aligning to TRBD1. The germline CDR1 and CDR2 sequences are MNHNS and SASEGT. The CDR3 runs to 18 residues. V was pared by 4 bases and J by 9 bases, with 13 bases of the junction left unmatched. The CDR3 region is CASSVTPGQGAGGSPLHF. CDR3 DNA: TGTGCCAGCAGTGTGACACCGGGACAGGGGGCTGGTGGTTCACCCCTCCACTTT.

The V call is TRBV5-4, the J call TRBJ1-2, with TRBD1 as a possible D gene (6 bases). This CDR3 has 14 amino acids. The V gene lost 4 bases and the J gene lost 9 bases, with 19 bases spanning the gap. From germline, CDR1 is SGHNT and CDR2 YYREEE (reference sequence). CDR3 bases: TGTGCCAGCAGCCCGGACAGTATACTGCAAAGCTACACCTTC. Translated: CASSPDSILQSYTF.

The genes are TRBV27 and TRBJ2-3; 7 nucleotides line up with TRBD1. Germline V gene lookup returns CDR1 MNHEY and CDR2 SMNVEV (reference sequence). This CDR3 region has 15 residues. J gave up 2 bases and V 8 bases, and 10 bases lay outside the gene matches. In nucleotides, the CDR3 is TGTGCCAGCTCCCACGACAGGGACCCCACAGATACGCAGTATTTT. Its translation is CASSHDRDPTDTQYF.

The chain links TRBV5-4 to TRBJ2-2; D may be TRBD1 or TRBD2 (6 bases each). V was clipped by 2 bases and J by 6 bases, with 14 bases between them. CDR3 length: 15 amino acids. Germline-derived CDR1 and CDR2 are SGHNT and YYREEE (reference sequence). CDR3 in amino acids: CASSFGGPRAGELFF. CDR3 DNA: TGTGCCAGCAGCTTTGGGGGGCCGAGAGCCGGGGAGCTGTTTTTT.

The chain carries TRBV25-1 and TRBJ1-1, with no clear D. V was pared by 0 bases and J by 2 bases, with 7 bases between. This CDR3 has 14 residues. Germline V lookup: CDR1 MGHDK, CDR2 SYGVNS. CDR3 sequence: CASSEYYGNTEAFF. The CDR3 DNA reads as TGTGCCAGCAGTGAATACTACGGAAACACTGAAGCTTTCTTT. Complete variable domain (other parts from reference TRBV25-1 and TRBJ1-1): EADIYQTPRYLVIGTGKKITLECSQTMGHDKMYWYQQDPGMELHLIHYSYGVNSTEKGDLSSESTVSRIRTEHFPLTLESARPSHTSQYLCASSEYYGNTEAFFGQGTRLTVV.

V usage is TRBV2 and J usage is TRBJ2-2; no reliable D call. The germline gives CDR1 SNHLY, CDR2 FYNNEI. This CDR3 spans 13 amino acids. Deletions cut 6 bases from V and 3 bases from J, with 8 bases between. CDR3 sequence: CASRAGHTGELFF. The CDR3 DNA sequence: TGTGCCAGCAGAGCCGGACACACCGGGGAGCTGTTTTTT.

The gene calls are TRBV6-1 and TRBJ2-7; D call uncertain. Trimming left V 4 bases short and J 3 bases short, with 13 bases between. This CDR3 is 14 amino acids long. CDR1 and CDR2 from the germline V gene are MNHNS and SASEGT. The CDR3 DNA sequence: TGTGCCAGCAGTGGTCGCAAGGGTGTCTACGAGCAGTACTTC. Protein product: CASSGRKGVYEQYF.

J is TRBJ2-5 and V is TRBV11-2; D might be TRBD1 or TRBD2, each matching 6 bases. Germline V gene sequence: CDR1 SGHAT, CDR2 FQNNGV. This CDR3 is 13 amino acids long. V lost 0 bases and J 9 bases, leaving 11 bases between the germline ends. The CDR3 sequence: CASSLEGGLAQYF. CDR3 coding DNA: TGTGCCAGCAGCTTAGAAGGGGGGTTGGCCCAGTACTTC.

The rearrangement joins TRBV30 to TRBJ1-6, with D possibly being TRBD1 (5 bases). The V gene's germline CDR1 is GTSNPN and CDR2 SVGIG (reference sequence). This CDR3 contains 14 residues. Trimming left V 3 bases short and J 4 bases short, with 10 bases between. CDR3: CAWRGVGYNSPLHF. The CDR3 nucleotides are TGTGCCTGGAGGGGGGTCGGTTATAATTCACCCCTCCACTTT. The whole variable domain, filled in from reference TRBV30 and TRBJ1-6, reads SQTIHQWPATLVQPVGSPLSLECTVEGTSNPNLYWYRQAAGRGLQLLFYSVGIGQISSEVPQNLSASRPQDRQFILSSKKLLLSDSGFYLCAWRGVGYNSPLHFGNGTRLTVT.

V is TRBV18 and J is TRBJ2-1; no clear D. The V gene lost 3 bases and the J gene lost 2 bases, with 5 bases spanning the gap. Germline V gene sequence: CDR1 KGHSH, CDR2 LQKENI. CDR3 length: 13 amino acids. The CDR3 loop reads CASSPTTYNEQFF. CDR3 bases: TGTGCCAGCTCACCGACCACCTACAATGAGCAGTTCTTC.

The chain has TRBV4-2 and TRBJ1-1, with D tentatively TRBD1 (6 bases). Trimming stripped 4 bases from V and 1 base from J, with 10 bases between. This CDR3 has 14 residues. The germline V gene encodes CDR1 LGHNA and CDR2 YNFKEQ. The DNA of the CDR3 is TGTGCCAGCAGCCCAGGGGAACGGAACACTGAAGCTTTCTTT. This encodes CASSPGERNTEAFF.

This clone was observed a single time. CDR3 loop: CASSSTGGYTEAFF. CDR3 nucleotides: TGTGCCAGCAGCTCCACCGGAGGGTACACTGAAGCTTTCTTT. The chain has TRBV7-3 and TRBJ1-1; unclear D gene. The CDR3 totals 14 residues. Per the germline V gene, CDR1 is SGHTA and CDR2 is FQGTGA. V shed 4 bases and J shed 3 bases, with 12 bases lying between them.